The clone carrying this TCR beta chain was observed a few times. The sample originates from a study of blood T cell repertoires in COVID-19. Repertoires were generated with immunoSEQ multiplex PCR, while TCRdb's copy carries only in-frame clones and drops some. The repertoire holds fewer than 150,000 clones, with roughly four fifths as singletons. V lost 2 bases, J lost 0 bases, and 4 bases lay in between. CDR3 length: 13 amino acids. The germline V gene has CDR1 MDHEN and CDR2 SYDVKM. Material for sequencing was PBMCs or T cells enriched from blood (not recorded which). This chain joins TRBV28 and TRBJ1-2; unclear D gene. The TCR sequence derives from a man aged 25-45 years who had recovered from COVID-19. The CDR3 sequence: CASSLDTNYGYTF. In DNA form, the CDR3 reads TGTGCCAGCAGTTTAGACACTAACTATGGCTACACCTTC.